This TCR beta chain was recorded in a study of shared clonotypes between healthy human individuals. CDR1 is SGHDN and CDR2 is FVKESK in the germline V gene. The V gene lost 1 base and the J gene lost 4 bases, with 8 bases spanning the gap. CDR3 length equals 14 residues. The assay was carried out at the deep level. The assay was immunoSEQ multiplex PCR, and TCRdb's table has in-frame clones only and misses some. The profile covers millions of clones, with around 96% appearing a single time and approximately 1.2% taken by the ten largest. It was CD45RO-negative cells, positively selected for CCR7, that made up naive CD8 cells, with terminally differentiated effector memory CD45RA+ cells excluded.

Specimen: naive CD8+ T cells sorted from blood. The chain combines TRBV14 with TRBJ1-3; TRBD1 might be the D (5 bases). The clonotype comes from a man aged 18 to 29 in good health. CDR3 sequence reads: CASSQVPGGNTIYF. The CDR3 DNA reads as TGTGCCAGCAGCCAAGTGCCAGGGGGAAACACCATATATTTT.